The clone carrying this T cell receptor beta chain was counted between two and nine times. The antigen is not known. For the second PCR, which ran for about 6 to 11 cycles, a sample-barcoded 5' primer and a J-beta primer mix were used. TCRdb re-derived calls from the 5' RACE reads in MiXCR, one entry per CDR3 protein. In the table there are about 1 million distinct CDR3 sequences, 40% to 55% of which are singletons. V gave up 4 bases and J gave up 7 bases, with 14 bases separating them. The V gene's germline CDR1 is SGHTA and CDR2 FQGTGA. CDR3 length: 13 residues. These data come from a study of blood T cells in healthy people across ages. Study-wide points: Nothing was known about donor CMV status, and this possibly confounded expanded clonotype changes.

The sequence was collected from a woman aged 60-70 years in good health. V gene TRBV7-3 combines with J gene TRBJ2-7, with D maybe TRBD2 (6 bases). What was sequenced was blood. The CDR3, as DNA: TGTGCCAGCAGCTCCAACCCCCGGGGGGAGCAGTACTTC. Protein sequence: CASSSNPRGEQYF.